This T cell receptor beta chain was captured in a study of blood T cell repertoires in COVID-19. At the level of the study: The cDNA or gDNA used as material had been derived from T cells, B-cell-depleted T cells, or PBMCs.

CDR1 and CDR2 (germline): SNHLY, FYNNEI. Trimming pared 4 bases from V and 8 bases from J, leaving 17 bases between. This CDR3 region has 15 residues. Generated by immunoSEQ multiplex PCR, the TCRdb table keeps only in-frame clones and is missing some. Of about 140,000 clones in the sample, almost 80% were seen once. This rearrangement joins TRBV2 to TRBJ1-4, with D unclear. This sequence originates from a woman in her forties or fifties who had recovered from COVID-19. The specimen was PBMCs or T cells enriched from blood (not recorded which). The CDR3 DNA reads TGTGCCAGCAGTGTTAGCACCGGGGTAAGAGAAAAACTGTTTTTT. It is translated as CASSVSTGVREKLFF.